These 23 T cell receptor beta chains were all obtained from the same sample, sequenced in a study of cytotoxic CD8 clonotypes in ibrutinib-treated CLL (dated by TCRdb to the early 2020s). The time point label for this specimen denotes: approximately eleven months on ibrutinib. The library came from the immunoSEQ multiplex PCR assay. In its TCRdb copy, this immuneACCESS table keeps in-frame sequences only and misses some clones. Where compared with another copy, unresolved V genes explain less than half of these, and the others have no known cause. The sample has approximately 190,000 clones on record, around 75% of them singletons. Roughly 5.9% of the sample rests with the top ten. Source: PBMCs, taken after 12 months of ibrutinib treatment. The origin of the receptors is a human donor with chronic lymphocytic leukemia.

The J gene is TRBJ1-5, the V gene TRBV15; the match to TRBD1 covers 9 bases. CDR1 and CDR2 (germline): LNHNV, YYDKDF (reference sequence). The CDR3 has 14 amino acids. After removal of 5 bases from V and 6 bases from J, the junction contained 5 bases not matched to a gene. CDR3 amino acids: CATSPGTGPQPQHF. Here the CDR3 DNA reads TGTGCCACCAGCCCCGGGACAGGGCCTCAGCCCCAGCATTTT.

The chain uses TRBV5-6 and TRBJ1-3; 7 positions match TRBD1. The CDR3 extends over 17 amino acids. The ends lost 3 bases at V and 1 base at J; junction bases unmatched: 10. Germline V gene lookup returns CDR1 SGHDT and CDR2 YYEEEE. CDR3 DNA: TGTGCCAGCAGCTCTCTCGGACAGGATCTGTCTGGAAACACCATATATTTT. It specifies CASSSLGQDLSGNTIYF.

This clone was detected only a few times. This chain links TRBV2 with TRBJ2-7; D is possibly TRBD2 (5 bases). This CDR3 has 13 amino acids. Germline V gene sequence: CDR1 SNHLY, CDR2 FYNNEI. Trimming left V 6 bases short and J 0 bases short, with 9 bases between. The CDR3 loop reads CASREGGSYEQYF. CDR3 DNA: TGTGCCAGCAGAGAGGGTGGCTCCTACGAGCAGTACTTC. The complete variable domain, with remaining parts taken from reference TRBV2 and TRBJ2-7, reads EPEVTQTPSHQVTQMGQEVILRCVPISNHLYFYWYRQILGQKVEFLVSFYNNEISEKSEIFDDQFSVERPDGSNFTLKIRSTKLEDSAMYFCASREGGSYEQYFGPGTRLTVT.

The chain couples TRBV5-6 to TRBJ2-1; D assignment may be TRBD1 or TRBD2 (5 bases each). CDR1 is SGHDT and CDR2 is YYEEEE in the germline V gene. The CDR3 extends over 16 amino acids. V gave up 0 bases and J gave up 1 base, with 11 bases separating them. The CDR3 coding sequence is TGTGCCAGCAGCTTGGACCCGGGACGGTCCTACAATGAGCAGTTCTTC. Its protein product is CASSLDPGRSYNEQFF. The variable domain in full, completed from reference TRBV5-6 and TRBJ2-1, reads DAGVTQSPTHLIKTRGQQVTLRCSPKSGHDTVSWYQQALGQGPQFIFQYYEEEERQRGNFPDRFSGHQFPNYSSELNVNALLLGDSALYLCASSLDPGRSYNEQFFGPGTRLTVL.

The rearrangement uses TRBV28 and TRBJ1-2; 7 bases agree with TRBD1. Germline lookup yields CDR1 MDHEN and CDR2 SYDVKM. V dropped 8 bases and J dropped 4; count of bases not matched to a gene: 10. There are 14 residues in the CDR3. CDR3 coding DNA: TGTGCCAGCCATGACAGGGTTCTGATCTATGGCTACACCTTC. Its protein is CASHDRVLIYGYTF.

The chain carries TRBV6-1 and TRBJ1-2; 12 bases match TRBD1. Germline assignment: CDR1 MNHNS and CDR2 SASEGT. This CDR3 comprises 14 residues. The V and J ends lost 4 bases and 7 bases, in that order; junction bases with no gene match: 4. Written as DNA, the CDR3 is TGTGCCAGCAGTGGGGACAGGGGGCCCTTTGGCTACACCTTC. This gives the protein CASSGDRGPFGYTF.

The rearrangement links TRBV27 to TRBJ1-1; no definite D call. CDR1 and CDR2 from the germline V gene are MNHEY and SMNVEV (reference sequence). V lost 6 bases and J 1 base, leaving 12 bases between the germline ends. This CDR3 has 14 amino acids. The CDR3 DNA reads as TGTGCCAGCAGCCCCTTCCGCTCGAACACTGAAGCTTTCTTT. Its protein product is CASSPFRSNTEAFF.

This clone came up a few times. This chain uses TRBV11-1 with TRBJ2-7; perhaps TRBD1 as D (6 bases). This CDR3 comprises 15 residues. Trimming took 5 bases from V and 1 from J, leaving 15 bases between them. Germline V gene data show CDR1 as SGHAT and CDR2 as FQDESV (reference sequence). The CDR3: CASSRVGQPSYEQYF. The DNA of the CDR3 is TGTGCCAGCAGCCGAGTCGGACAGCCTTCCTACGAGCAGTACTTC.

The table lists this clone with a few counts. The CDR3 sequence is CASSYSASSLMGGYTF. CDR3 in DNA: TGTGCCAGCAGTTACTCGGCTTCGAGTCTCATGGGTGGCTACACCTTC. This chain joins TRBV6-5 and TRBJ1-2; D remains ambiguous. The CDR3 is 16 amino acids. Germline V gene lookup returns CDR1 MNHEY and CDR2 SVGAGI. With 0 bases removed from V and 7 bases from J, the gap between germline ends came to 18 bases.

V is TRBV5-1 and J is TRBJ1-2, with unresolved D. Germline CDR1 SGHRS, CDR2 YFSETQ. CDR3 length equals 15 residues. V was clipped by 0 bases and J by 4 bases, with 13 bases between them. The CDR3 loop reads CASSLGPSGSYGYTF. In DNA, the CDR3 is TGCGCCAGCAGCTTGGGACCGTCGGGCAGCTATGGCTACACCTTC. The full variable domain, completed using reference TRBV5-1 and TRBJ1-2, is KAGVTQTPRYLIKTRGQQVTLSCSPISGHRSVSWYQQTPGQGLQFLFEYFSETQRNKGNFPGRFSGRQFSNSRSEMNVSTLELGDSALYLCASSLGPSGSYGYTFGSGTRLTVV.

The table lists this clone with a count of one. CDR3: CTSSQDTAGAWSNQPQHF. CDR3 coding DNA: TGCACCAGCAGCCAAGATACGGCAGGGGCTTGGAGCAATCAGCCCCAGCATTTT. The chain recombines TRBV1 with TRBJ1-5; the table's D call of TRBD1 was not tested on the DNA. TRBV1 is a documented pseudogene. This CDR3 is built from 18 residues.

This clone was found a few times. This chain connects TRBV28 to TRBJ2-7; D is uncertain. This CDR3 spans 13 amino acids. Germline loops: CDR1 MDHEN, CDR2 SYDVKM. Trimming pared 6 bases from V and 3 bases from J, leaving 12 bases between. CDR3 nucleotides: TGTGCCAGCAGCTCCTTAGACCACTACGAGCAGTACTTC. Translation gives CASSSLDHYEQYF.

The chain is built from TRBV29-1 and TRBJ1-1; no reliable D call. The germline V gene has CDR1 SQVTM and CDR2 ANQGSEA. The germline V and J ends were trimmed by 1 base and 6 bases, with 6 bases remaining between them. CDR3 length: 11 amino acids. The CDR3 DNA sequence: TGCAGCGTTGAAGGCACCCCTGAAGCTTTCTTT. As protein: CSVEGTPEAFF.

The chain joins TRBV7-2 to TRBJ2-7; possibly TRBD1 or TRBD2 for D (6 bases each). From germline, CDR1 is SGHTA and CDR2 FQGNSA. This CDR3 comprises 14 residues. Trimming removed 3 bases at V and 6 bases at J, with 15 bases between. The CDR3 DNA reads TGTGCCAGCAGCTTCGGACTTGAGGGGGGCGAGCAGTACTTC. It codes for CASSFGLEGGEQYF.

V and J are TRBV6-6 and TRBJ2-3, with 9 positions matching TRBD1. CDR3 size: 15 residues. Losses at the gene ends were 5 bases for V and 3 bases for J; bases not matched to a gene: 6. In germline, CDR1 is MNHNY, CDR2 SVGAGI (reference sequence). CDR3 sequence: CASSLGQGRTDTQYF. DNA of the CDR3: TGTGCCAGCAGTCTGGGACAGGGAAGGACAGATACGCAGTATTTT.

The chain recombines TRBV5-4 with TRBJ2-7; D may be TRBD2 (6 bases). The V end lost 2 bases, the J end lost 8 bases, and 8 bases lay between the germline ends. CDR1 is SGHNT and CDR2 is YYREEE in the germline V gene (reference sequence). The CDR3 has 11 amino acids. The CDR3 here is CASSLGLKQYF. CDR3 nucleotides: TGTGCCAGCAGCTTAGGACTAAAGCAGTACTTC.

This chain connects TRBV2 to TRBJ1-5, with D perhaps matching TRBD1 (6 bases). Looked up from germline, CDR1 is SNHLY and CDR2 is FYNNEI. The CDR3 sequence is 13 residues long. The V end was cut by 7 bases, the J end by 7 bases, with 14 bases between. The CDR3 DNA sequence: TGTGCCAGCAAAGAACAGGGTTCCCAGCCCCAGCATTTT. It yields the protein CASKEQGSQPQHF. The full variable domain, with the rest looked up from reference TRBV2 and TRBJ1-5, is EPEVTQTPSHQVTQMGQEVILRCVPISNHLYFYWYRQILGQKVEFLVSFYNNEISEKSEIFDDQFSVERPDGSNFTLKIRSTKLEDSAMYFCASKEQGSQPQHFGDGTRLSIL.

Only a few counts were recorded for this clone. The CDR3 DNA is TGTGCCAGCAGCGCCCAGACAGGAGTTAGCACTGAAGCTTTCTTT. Translated: CASSAQTGVSTEAFF. This sequence joins TRBV7-3 and TRBJ1-1; a possible D gene is TRBD1 (6 bases). Germline CDR1 SGHTA, CDR2 FQGTGA. The germline V and J ends were trimmed by 5 bases and 4 bases, with 17 bases remaining between them. The CDR3 is made up of 15 amino acids.

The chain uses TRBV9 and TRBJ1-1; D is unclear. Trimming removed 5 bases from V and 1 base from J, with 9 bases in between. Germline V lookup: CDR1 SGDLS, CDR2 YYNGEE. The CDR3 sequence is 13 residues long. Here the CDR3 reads CASRNPGNTEAFF. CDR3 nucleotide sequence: TGTGCCAGCAGGAATCCGGGGAACACTGAAGCTTTCTTT. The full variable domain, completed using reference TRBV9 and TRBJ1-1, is DSGVTQTPKHLITATGQRVTLRCSPRSGDLSVYWYQQSLDQGLQFLIQYYNGEERAKGNILERFSAQQFPDLHSELNLSSLELGDSALYFCASRNPGNTEAFFGQGTRLTVV.

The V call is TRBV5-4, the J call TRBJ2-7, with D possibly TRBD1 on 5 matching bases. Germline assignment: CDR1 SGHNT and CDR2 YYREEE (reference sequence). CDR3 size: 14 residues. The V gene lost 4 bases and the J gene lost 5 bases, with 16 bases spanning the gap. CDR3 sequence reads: CASSAPGSGDEQYF. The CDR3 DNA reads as TGTGCCAGCAGCGCACCAGGGTCTGGAGACGAGCAGTACTTC.

CDR3 coding DNA: TGCAGCGTTGCCATCTTGGGAGACACGAGAAACATTCAGTACTTC. Encoded protein: CSVAILGDTRNIQYF. This chain connects TRBV29-1 to TRBJ2-4; TRBD2 might be the D (5 bases). Germline loops: CDR1 SQVTM, CDR2 ANQGSEA. This CDR3 region has 15 residues. V lost 4 bases to trimming and J lost 6 bases, with 19 bases between them.

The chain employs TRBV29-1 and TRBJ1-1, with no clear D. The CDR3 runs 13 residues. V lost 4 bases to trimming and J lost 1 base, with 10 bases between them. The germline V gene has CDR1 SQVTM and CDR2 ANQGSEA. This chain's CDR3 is CSVVPPWNTEAFF. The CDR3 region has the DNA TGCAGCGTTGTCCCGCCATGGAACACTGAAGCTTTCTTT.

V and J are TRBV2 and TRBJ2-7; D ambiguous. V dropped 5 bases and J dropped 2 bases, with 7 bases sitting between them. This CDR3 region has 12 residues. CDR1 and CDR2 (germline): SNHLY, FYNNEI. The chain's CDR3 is CASSLVTYEQYF. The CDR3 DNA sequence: TGTGCCAGCAGTCTGGTCACCTACGAGCAGTACTTC.